The clone carrying this T cell receptor (beta chain) was seen only once. Produced via immunoSEQ multiplex PCR; TCRdb's table is partial and in-frame only. The sample consists of approximately 32,000 clones, 90% of them appearing once. The entry originates in a study of T cell changes during pregnancy in multiple sclerosis. The germline V gene has CDR1 LNHDA and CDR2 SQIVND (reference sequence). V dropped 4 bases and J dropped 4; count of bases not matched to a gene: 14. The CDR3 sequence is 18 residues long. The sequencing here drew on peripheral blood, taken in the third trimester of pregnancy. The chain uses TRBV19 and TRBJ2-5; 11 bases map to TRBD2. The receptor comes from a female donor in good health, enrolled as a control in a pregnancy study. The CDR3 region is CASSTGTSGFPETETQYF. The CDR3 DNA reads as TGTGCCAGTAGTACCGGGACTAGCGGATTCCCTGAAACAGAGACCCAGTACTTC.